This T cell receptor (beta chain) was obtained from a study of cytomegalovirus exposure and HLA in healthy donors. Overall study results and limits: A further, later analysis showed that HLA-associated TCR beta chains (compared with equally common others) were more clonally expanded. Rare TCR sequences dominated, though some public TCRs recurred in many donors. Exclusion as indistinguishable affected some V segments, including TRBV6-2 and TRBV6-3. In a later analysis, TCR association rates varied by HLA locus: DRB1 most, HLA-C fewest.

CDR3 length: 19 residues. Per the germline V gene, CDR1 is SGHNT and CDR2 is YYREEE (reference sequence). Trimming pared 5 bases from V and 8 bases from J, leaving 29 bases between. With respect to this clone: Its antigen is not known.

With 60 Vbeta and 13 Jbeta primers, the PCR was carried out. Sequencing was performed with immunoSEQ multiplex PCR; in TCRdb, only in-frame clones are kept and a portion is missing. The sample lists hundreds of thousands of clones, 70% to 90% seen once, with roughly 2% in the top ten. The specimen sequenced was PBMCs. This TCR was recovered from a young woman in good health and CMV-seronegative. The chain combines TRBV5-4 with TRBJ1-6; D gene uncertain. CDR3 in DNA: TGTGCCAGCAGGCACCTCGATCGGGGAGTAGACGACCCGTATTCACCCCTCCACTTT. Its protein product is CASRHLDRGVDDPYSPLHF.